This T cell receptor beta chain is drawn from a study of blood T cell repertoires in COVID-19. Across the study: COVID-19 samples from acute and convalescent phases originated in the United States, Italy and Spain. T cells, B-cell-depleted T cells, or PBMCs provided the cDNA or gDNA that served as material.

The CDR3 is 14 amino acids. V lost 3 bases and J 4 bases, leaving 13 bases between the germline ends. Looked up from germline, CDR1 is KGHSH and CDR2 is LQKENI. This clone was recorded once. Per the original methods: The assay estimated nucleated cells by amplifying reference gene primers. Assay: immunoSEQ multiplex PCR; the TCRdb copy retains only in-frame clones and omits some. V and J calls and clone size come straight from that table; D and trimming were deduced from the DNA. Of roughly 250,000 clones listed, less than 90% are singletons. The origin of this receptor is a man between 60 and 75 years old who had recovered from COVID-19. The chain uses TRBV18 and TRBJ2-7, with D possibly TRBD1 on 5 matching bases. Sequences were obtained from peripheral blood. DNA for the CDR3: TGTGCCAGCTCACCCGTGGACACCAGATACGAGCAGTACTTC. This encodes CASSPVDTRYEQYF.